A selection of T cell receptor beta chains follows, all from one sample in a study of T cell repertoires and HLA-DP antigens. Data came from immunoSEQ multiplex PCR; TCRdb stores just in-frame clones and leaves some out. This table has about 110,000 clones, over 90% appearing once. These TCRs are of unknown antigen specificity. Sample: CD4+ T cells from PBMCs. The receptors originated from a woman under 30 in good health and CMV-seronegative. The conserved cysteine and the conserved F or W are not part of the CDR3 here. Only part of the rows carry a size: once, few, many, or a class if the clone is expanded.

ASSLGGYGYT	NA	10	TRBV28
ASSPLIKTARYVLETQY	NA	17	TRBV4-1
ASSRGEYQPQH	NA	11	TRBV4-1
ASGLGPGAGNKNIQY	NA	15	TRBV12-5
ASSPRLAGYNEQF	NA	13	TRBV11-1
ASSSSTGTRDSSSEQF	NA	16	TRBV27
ASSLLLGGSQSSGNTIY	once	17	TRBV28
ASSLSGQGAFGTEAF	NA	15	TRBV28
ASSLYTAERNGYT	NA	13	TRBV18
ASRGLSGRASVETQY	once	15	TRBV2
ASSLRQGGNSPLH	NA	13	TRBV9